This T cell receptor (beta chain) derives from a study of cytomegalovirus exposure and HLA in healthy donors. About the study: The study's early data release held around 85 million unique TCRs from HLA-typed donors. General study points: Rarity marked most TCR sequences, yet some public TCRs occurred in many donors. Equally common other TCR beta chains were less clonally expanded than HLA-associated ones, a later analysis found.

The CDR3 extends over 14 amino acids. The V gene lost 0 bases and the J gene lost 13 bases, with 16 bases spanning the gap. The germline V gene has CDR1 GTSNPN and CDR2 SVGIG (reference sequence). PCR was performed using 60 Vbeta and 13 Jbeta primers. Sequencing used immunoSEQ multiplex PCR; TCRdb keeps in-frame clones, though not all of them. Among about 170,000 clones listed, roughly 85% were seen once. With regard to this clone: Its antigen is unidentified.

This clonotype was sampled from a young man in good health and CMV-seropositive. The chain employs TRBV30 and TRBJ1-6; D uncertain. Material: PBMCs. This chain's CDR3 is CAWSVHDGVRPLHF. DNA of the CDR3: TGTGCCTGGAGTGTACACGACGGGGTCCGGCCCCTCCACTTT.